Listed below are T cell receptor beta chains from one sample, sequenced in a study of blood T cell repertoires in COVID-19. The protocol was immunoSEQ multiplex PCR, while the TCRdb copy is restricted to in-frame clones and leaves out a portion. The top ten clones hold about 9% of a sample with tens of thousands of clones, 75% to 95% of them seen once. Sequenced material: peripheral blood. The receptors here all came from a human donor in a cohort sampled during active COVID-19. The CDR3 runs from the conserved cysteine through the conserved F or W. The D gene is left open where the match is weak. For some rows the clone size is stated as once, few or many, or as a class when expanded; others skip it.

V,J,D,size,CDR3,DNA
TRBV5-6,TRBJ1-2,.,.,CASSPRELGAGGYTF,TGTGCCAGCAGCCCACGCGAGTTGGGGGCCGGTGGCTACACCTTC
TRBV5-1,TRBJ1-1,.,.,CASSSGTGNTEAFF,TGCGCCAGCAGCTCGGGGACTGGGAACACTGAAGCTTTCTTT
TRBV6-5,TRBJ1-6,.,.,CASSYWGGQVGSPLHF,TGTGCCAGCAGTTACTGGGGGGGTCAGGTGGGATCACCCCTCCACTTT
TRBV6-5,TRBJ1-2,.,.,CASTSRGEDGYTF,TGTGCCAGCACCTCCCGCGGGGAGGATGGCTACACCTTC
TRBV27,TRBJ1-3,.,.,CASWAYSGNTIYF,TGTGCCAGCTGGGCCTACTCTGGAAACACCATATATTTT
TRBV5-8,TRBJ2-7,TRBD1,.,CASSSERGTGTFVRGQYF,TGTGCCAGCAGCTCCGAACGTGGGACAGGGACTTTTGTACGAGGGCAGTACTTC
TRBV9,TRBJ1-5,.,.,CASSAMRGDEPNPYSNQPQHF,TGTGCCAGCAGCGCTATGCGGGGCGATGAACCCAACCCCTATAGCAATCAGCCCCAGCATTTT
TRBV5-1,TRBJ1-3,.,.,CASSLQILAARGGNTIYF,TGCGCCAGCAGCTTGCAGATCTTGGCAGCCCGGGGAGGAAACACCATATATTTT
TRBV2,TRBJ1-5,.,.,CASSENGVAQPQHF,TGTGCCAGCAGTGAAAACGGGGTAGCTCAGCCCCAGCATTTT
TRBV6-6,TRBJ2-7,.,.,CASSPLPGEQYF,TGTGCCAGCAGTCCTCTCCCAGGGGAGCAGTACTTC
TRBV28,TRBJ2-3,TRBD2,.,CASSSLAGGPDTQYF,TGTGCCAGCAGTTCTCTAGCGGGAGGTCCAGATACGCAGTATTTT
TRBV3-1/TRBV3-2,TRBJ2-3,TRBD2,.,CASSRYRASGSTDTQYF,TGTGCCAGCAGCCGTTACCGGGCTAGCGGGAGCACAGATACGCAGTATTTT
TRBV5-1,TRBJ2-1,.,.,CASSPRSGKPREQFF,TGCGCCAGCAGCCCCCGTAGCGGAAAACCTAGAGAGCAGTTCTTC
TRBV9,TRBJ2-2,TRBD2,once,CASSYGGGADTGELFF,TGTGCCAGCAGCTACGGCGGGGGGGCGGACACCGGGGAGCTGTTTTTT
TRBV2,TRBJ2-3,TRBD1,.,CASTTRGKLGDTQYF,TGTGCCAGCACCACCAGGGGGAAGCTAGGGGATACGCAGTATTTT
TRBV14,TRBJ1-2,.,.,CASSQAGYGYTF,TGTGCCAGCAGCCAGGCAGGGTATGGCTACACCTTC
TRBV11-2,TRBJ2-3,TRBD2,.,CASSSGRTSGSPPRTQYF,TGTGCCAGCAGCTCCGGAAGGACTAGCGGGAGCCCCCCCCGTACGCAGTATTTT
TRBV5-1,TRBJ1-1,TRBD1,.,CASSLWAGTGGVNTEAFF,TGCGCCAGCAGCTTGTGGGCCGGGACAGGGGGCGTGAACACTGAAGCTTTCTTT
TRBV6-5,TRBJ2-2,.,.,CASGSQTGELFF,TGTGCCAGCGGGAGTCAGACCGGGGAGCTGTTTTTT
TRBV29-1,TRBJ2-7,.,.,CSVGRTSRGISYEQYF,TGCAGCGTTGGGCGTACATCTCGGGGGATCTCCTACGAGCAGTACTTC
TRBV19,TRBJ2-2,.,.,CASRHLWARQSGELFF,TGTGCCAGTAGACACCTCTGGGCCCGCCAATCGGGGGAGCTGTTTTTT
TRBV5-1,TRBJ1-1,.,once,CASSLAGYRDTEAFF,TGCGCCAGCAGCTTGGCCGGGTATCGAGACACTGAAGCTTTCTTT
TRBV18,TRBJ2-3,.,.,CASSQNAGFTDTQYF,TGTGCCAGCTCACAGAATGCGGGGTTCACAGATACGCAGTATTTT
TRBV4-1,TRBJ2-7,TRBD2,.,CASSHPSGTYEQYF,TGCGCCAGCAGCCATCCTAGCGGGACCTACGAGCAGTACTTC
TRBV7-2,TRBJ1-1,TRBD1,.,CASRRLGQGSFRNTEAFF,TGTGCCAGCAGGCGACTAGGACAGGGAAGCTTTAGGAACACTGAAGCTTTCTTT
TRBV30,TRBJ2-5,.,.,CAWSVPRDYQETQYF,TGTGCCTGGAGTGTACCCCGGGACTACCAAGAGACCCAGTACTTC
TRBV9,TRBJ1-5,.,.,CASSVGGRNQPQHF,TGTGCCAGCAGCGTAGGTGGCAGGAATCAGCCCCAGCATTTT
TRBV5-4,TRBJ2-1,TRBD1,.,CASSRDSHNEQFF,TGTGCCAGCAGCCGGGACAGCCACAATGAGCAGTTCTTC
TRBV19,TRBJ1-3,.,.,CASSIAGGSGNTIYF,TGTGCCAGTAGTATAGCCGGGGGCTCTGGAAACACCATATATTTT
TRBV19,TRBJ2-5,.,.,CASSSGPGAQYF,TGTGCCAGTAGTTCGGGTCCGGGGGCCCAGTACTTC
TRBV19,TRBJ1-5,.,.,CASSIGGGSNQPQHF,TGTGCCAGTAGTATTGGCGGGGGTTCCAATCAGCCCCAGCATTTT